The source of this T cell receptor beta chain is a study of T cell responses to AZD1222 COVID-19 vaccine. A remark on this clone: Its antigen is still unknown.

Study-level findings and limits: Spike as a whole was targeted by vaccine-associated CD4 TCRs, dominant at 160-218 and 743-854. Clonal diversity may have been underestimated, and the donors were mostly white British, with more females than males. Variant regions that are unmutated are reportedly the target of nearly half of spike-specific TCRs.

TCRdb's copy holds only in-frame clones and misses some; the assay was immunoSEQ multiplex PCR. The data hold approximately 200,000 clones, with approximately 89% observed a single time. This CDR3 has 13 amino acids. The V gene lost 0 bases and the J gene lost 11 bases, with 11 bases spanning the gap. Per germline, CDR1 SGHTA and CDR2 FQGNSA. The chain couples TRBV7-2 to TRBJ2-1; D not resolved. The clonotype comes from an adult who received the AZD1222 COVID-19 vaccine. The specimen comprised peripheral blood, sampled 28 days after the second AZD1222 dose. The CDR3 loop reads CASSLALGTQQFF. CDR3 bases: TGTGCCAGCAGCTTAGCGCTTGGAACCCAGCAGTTCTTC.